This paragraph covers one T cell receptor (beta chain) sequence. There is no known antigen for this receptor. Per-base qualities were not stored, and no clone one base away is much larger. The immunoSEQ Assay, a bias-controlled multiplex PCR, was used to amplify TCRbeta CDR3 regions from genomic DNA. Per the original workflow: Nucleated cell counts per sample were estimated from amplification of reference gene primers within the assay. Sequence reads were collapsed and filtered to measure the absolute abundance of every unique TCRbeta CDR3 rearrangement. For each sample, productive Simpson clonality was calculated as the square root of Simpson's diversity index over productive rearrangements. TCRdb took over this immuneACCESS table, retaining in-frame rearrangements with V and J assigned. Such tables are incomplete; in checked studies, under half of the missing clones stem from an unresolved V gene, and the remainder is unexplained. Clone size and the V and J calls come from that table; the DNA yielded D and trimming. The sample table contains roughly 500,000 clones; only one count was recorded for roughly nine tenths of them. 0.9% of the sample lies in the top ten.

CDR1 SGHTA and CDR2 FQGNSA were looked up in the germline V gene. Including cysteine and phenylalanine, the CDR3 has 15 amino acids. Solely the CDR3 DNA is kept, with 45 bases framed from the first base. The V and J ends are trimmed by 3 bases and 3 bases, leaving 11 bases between them. At one collaborating source in Seattle, patients were enrolled during active infection and were followed longitudinally through the course of disease. Collaborating institutions collected whole blood in K2EDTA tubes following their own protocols. For TCRbeta analysis, collaborators shipped samples as frozen whole blood, isolated PBMCs, or DNA extracted from either of those sample types. This entry comes from a study of blood T cell repertoires in COVID-19 (dated by TCRdb to about 2020). Some background on the complete study: Collaborator samples came from the United States, Italy and Spain and covered acute and convalescent phases of COVID-19. Sample metadata almost always included a de-identified subject ID, COVID-19 status, age in years and sex. The prospective study material was composed of cDNA or gDNA derived from T cells, B-cell-depleted T cells, or PBMCs. Samples came from the ongoing ImmuneRACE study (first 160 participants) plus 1,254 subjects from 6 global collaborators. Deeply sampled blood TCRbeta repertoires from subjects exposed to, actively infected with, or recovered from COVID-19 were included in the dataset. Where available, HLA class I and class II types were obtained from metadata supplied by the sample provider rather than from assay-based typing. The repertoires were released in a freely available public database meant as a resource for research on the immune response to SARS-CoV-2. Beyond this particular receptor, the publication reports: How much clinical and demographic metadata was included differed by source and by participant, and the metadata was provided uncurated.

This receptor was taken from a man younger than 30 with COVID-19, enrolled during active disease. The V and J segments used are TRBV7-2 and TRBJ2-2; TRBD2 is a possible D gene, resting on 6 matching bases. The sequenced sample consisted of peripheral blood. The CDR3 region reads CASSFWDSYTGELFF. The DNA reads TGTGCCAGCAGCTTTTGGGACTCTTACACCGGGGAGCTGTTTTTT.